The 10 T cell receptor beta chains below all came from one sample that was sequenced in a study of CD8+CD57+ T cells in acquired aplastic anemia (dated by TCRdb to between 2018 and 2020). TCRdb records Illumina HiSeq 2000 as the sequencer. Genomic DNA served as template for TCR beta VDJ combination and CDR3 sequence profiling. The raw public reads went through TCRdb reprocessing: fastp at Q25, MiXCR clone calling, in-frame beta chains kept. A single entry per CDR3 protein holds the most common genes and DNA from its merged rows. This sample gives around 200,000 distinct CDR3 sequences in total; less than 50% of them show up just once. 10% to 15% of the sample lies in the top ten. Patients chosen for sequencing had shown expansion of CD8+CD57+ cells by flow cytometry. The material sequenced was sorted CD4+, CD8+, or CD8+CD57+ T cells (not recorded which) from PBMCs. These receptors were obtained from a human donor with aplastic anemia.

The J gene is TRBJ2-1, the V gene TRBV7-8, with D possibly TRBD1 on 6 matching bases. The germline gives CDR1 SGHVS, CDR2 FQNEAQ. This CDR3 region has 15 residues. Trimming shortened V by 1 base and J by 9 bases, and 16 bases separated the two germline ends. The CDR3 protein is CASSLVPEQGTEQFF. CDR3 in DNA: TGTGCCAGCAGCTTAGTCCCAGAACAGGGAACTGAGCAGTTCTTC.

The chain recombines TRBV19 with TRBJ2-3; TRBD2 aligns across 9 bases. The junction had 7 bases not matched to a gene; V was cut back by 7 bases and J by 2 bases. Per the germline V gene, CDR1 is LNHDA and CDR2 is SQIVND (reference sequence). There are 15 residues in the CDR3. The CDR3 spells CASTTSGGNTDTQYF. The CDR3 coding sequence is TGTGCCAGTACAACGAGCGGGGGGAACACAGATACGCAGTATTTT.

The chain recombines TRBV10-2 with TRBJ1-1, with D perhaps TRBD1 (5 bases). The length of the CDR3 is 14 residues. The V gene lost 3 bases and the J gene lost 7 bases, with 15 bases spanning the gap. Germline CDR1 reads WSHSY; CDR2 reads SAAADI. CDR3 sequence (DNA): TGCGCCAGCAGTGAAGAAGGGGTACGGAGTGAAGCTTTCTTT. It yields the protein CASSEEGVRSEAFF.

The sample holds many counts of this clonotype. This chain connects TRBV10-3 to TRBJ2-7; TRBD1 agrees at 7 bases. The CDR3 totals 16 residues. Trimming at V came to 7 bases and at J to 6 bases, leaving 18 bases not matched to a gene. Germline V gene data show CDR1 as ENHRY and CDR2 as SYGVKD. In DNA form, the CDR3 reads TGTGCCATCACCCCCGGGGTTGGACAGGCCCTAGGCGAGCAGTACTTC. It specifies CAITPGVGQALGEQYF.

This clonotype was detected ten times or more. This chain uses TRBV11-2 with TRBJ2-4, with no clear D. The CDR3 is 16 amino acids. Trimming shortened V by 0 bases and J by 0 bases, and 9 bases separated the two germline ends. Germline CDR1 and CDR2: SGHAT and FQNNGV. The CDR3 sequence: CASSLDPFLAKNIQYF. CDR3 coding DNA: TGTGCCAGCAGCTTAGACCCCTTTCTAGCCAAAAACATTCAGTACTTC. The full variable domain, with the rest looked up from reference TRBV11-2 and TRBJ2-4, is EAGVAQSPRYKIIEKRQSVAFWCNPISGHATLYWYQQILGQGPKLLIQFQNNGVVDDSQLPKDRFSAERLKGVDSTLKIQPAKLEDSAVYLCASSLDPFLAKNIQYFGAGTRLSVL.

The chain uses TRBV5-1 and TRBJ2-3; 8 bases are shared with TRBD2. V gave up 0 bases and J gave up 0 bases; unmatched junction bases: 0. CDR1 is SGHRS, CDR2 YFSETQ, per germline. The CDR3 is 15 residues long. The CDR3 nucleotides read TGCGCCAGCAGCTTGGAGCGGGGGAGCACAGATACGCAGTATTTT. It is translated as CASSLERGSTDTQYF.

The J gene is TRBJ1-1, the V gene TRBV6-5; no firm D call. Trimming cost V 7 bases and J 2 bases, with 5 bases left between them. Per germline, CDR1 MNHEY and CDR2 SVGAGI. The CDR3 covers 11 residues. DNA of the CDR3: TGTGCCAGCAATTCCAACACTGAAGCTTTCTTT. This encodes CASNSNTEAFF.

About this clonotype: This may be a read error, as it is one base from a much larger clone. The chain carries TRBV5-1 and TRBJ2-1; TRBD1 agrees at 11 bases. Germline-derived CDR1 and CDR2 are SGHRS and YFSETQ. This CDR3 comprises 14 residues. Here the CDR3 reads CASKGQGAVNQQFF. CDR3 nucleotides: TGCGCCAGCAAAGGACAGGGGGCGGTCAATCAGCAGTTCTTC.

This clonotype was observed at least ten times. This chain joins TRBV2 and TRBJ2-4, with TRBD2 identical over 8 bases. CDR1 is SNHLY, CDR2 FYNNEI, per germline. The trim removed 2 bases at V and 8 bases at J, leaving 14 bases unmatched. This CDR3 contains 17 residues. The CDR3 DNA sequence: TGTGCCAGCAGTGAAAATGTCGGGACTAGGGGACGGGACATTCAGTACTTC. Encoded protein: CASSENVGTRGRDIQYF.

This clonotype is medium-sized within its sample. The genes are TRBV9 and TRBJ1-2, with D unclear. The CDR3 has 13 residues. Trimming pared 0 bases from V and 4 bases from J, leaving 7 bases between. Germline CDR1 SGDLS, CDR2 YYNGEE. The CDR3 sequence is CASSVEGSYGYTF. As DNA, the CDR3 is TGTGCCAGCAGCGTAGAAGGGAGCTATGGCTACACCTTC.